The sequence of this TCR beta chain was determined in a study of graft-versus-host responses after intestinal transplantation. At the level of the study: Every recipient underwent anti-thymocyte globulin induction, then tacrolimus and steroids for approximately three years.

The protocol was immunoSEQ multiplex PCR, while the TCRdb copy is restricted to in-frame clones and leaves out a portion. Among 50,000 to 75,000 clones listed, almost 95% were seen once. Study-wide points: GvH clones were identified in recipient marrow, with some first appearing in ileum or blood. After transplant, early declines in HvG clones were associated with peak levels of circulating GvH clones. Allograft graft-versus-host to host-versus-graft clonal ratios ran high in patients with graft-donor T cell macrochimerism.

V was clipped by 1 base and J by 4 bases, with 14 bases between them. Germline V gene lookup returns CDR1 LGHNA and CDR2 YSLEER. The CDR3 is made up of 16 amino acids. About this clone itself: Its antigen is as yet unknown.

The source of this sequence is a human donor who was the organ donor for an intestinal transplant. The rearrangement uses TRBV4-3 and TRBJ2-1, with D uncertain. The sample in question was unstimulated CD4+ T cells sorted from spleen or lymph node cells, obtained before transplant. The CDR3 DNA is TGCGCCAGCAGCCAAGGAAGGATGGGATTGTACAATGAGCAGTTCTTC. It translates to CASSQGRMGLYNEQFF.